The source of this T cell receptor (beta chain) is a study of control samples from healthy donors and cancer patients. Profiling relied on immunoSEQ multiplex PCR, and the TCRdb table lists in-frame clones only, not all of them. The data contain around 68,000 clones, about 83% of them singletons. Germline V gene sequence: CDR1 SGHRS, CDR2 YFSETQ. The CDR3 is made up of 14 amino acids. V shed 3 bases, J shed 2 bases, and the junction held 2 bases outside the gene matches. The origin of this receptor is a man in his sixties in good health. The genes are TRBV5-1 and TRBJ2-3, with 8 bases lining up with TRBD1. The sample comprised blood. CDR3 sequence (DNA): TGCGCCAGCAGCTCGGGACAGGTCACAGATACGCAGTATTTT. It codes for CASSSGQVTDTQYF.